The 10 T cell receptor beta chains below all came from one sample that was sequenced in a study of cytomegalovirus exposure and HLA in healthy donors. The PCR used 60 Vbeta and 13 Jbeta primers. Repertoires were generated with immunoSEQ multiplex PCR, while TCRdb's copy carries only in-frame clones and drops some. The table has more than 150,000 clones, 87% seen once. Material for sequencing was PBMCs. The source is a girl under two years old in good health and CMV-seronegative.

CDR3 loop: CASSYTRDSGYNEQFF. In DNA form, the CDR3 reads TGTGCCAGCAGCTATACCCGGGACAGCGGTTACAATGAGCAGTTCTTC. V is TRBV5-6 and J is TRBJ2-1; 7 nucleotides match TRBD1. CDR1 is SGHDT and CDR2 is YYEEEE in the germline V gene. V lost 3 bases to trimming and J lost 4 bases; unmatched junction nucleotides: 10. The CDR3 covers 16 residues.

The rearrangement joins TRBV6-1 to TRBJ1-5; D call uncertain. CDR1 is MNHNS, CDR2 SASEGT, per germline. The length of the CDR3 is 14 residues. Deletions cut 8 bases from V and 7 bases from J, with 18 bases between. CDR3 protein: CASRNQGLRQPQHF. For the CDR3, the DNA is TGTGCCAGCCGAAATCAAGGACTTCGGCAGCCCCAGCATTTT.

The chain has TRBV6-1 and TRBJ1-1; unclear D gene. Germline V gene sequence: CDR1 MNHNS, CDR2 SASEGT. Trimming removed 7 bases from V and 0 bases from J, with 6 bases in between. The CDR3 extends over 12 amino acids. The CDR3 loop reads CASKQLNTEAFF. The CDR3 DNA reads TGTGCCAGCAAACAGCTGAACACTGAAGCTTTCTTT.

The chain recombines TRBV2 with TRBJ2-2; 14 bases map to TRBD2. The V gene's germline CDR1 is SNHLY and CDR2 FYNNEI. V lost 6 bases, J lost 4 bases, and 19 bases stayed unmatched. The CDR3 totals 21 residues. The CDR3 spells CASRRRGTSGGQRRSTGELFF. DNA of the CDR3: TGTGCCAGCAGACGAAGGGGGACTAGCGGGGGACAACGGAGGAGCACCGGGGAGCTGTTTTTT.

The V call is TRBV7-9, the J call TRBJ1-1; 10 bases are shared with TRBD1. Losses at the gene ends were 6 bases for V and 0 bases for J; bases not matched to a gene: 13. The CDR3 runs 18 residues. CDR1 is SEHNR, CDR2 FQNEAQ, per germline (reference sequence). CDR3 DNA: TGTGCCAGCAGAGGGGAGAGACAGGGGGCAAACCTGAACACTGAAGCTTTCTTT. It translates to CASRGERQGANLNTEAFF.

Remarks on this clone: The germline gene is not matched at one end of the junction; a read error may be the cause. This rearrangement joins TRBV10-1 to TRBJ1-1; D uncertain. The CDR3 is made up of 13 amino acids. Germline loops: CDR1 WNHNN, CDR2 SYGVQD (reference sequence). CDR3: CASSERINSEAFF. The CDR3 DNA follows: TGCGCCAGCAGTGAGCGGATAAACAGTGAAGCTTTCTTT.

This clone has a single count. The chain carries TRBV10-3 and TRBJ2-1, with a tentative D call TRBD1 (5 bases). The CDR3 is 17 amino acids. V was clipped by 2 bases and J by 9 bases, with 23 bases between them. Germline lookup yields CDR1 ENHRY and CDR2 SYGVKD. The CDR3 DNA reads TGTGCCATCAGTGAGGTTCGAGGACAACAGTGGGTTGGTGAGCAGTTCTTC. Translating it yields CAISEVRGQQWVGEQFF.

The chain has TRBV5-1 and TRBJ2-7; D perhaps matches TRBD1 (6 bases). Trimming took 0 bases from V and 1 from J, leaving 14 bases between them. Germline V gene lookup returns CDR1 SGHRS and CDR2 YFSETQ. This CDR3 contains 16 residues. CDR3 nucleotides: TGCGCCAGCAGCTTGGGTTGGGGGCCCTCGTCCTACGAGCAGTACTTC. This translates into CASSLGWGPSSYEQYF.

The V gene is TRBV6-6, the J gene TRBJ1-5; maybe TRBD1 (6 bases). The germline gives CDR1 MNHNY, CDR2 SVGAGI (reference sequence). Between the trimmed V and J ends, which lost 6 bases and 2 bases, there was a span of 14 bases. The CDR3 consists of 15 residues. CDR3 in amino acids: CASSPGGGRNQPQHF. CDR3 sequence (DNA): TGTGCCAGCAGCCCCGGCGGGGGCCGCAATCAGCCCCAGCATTTT.

This chain joins TRBV30 and TRBJ1-6; 7 positions agree with TRBD1. The germline V gene has CDR1 GTSNPN and CDR2 SVGIG (reference sequence). The CDR3 extends over 13 amino acids. After removal of 5 bases from V and 8 bases from J, the junction contained 6 bases not matched to a gene. CDR3 protein: CAWEGTVHSPLHF. CDR3 nucleotides: TGTGCCTGGGAGGGGACAGTGCATTCACCCCTCCACTTT.